This T cell receptor beta chain comes out of a study of T cells in Graves' hyperthyroidism and ophthalmopathy. Newly diagnosed hyperthyroidism patients aged 18 to 65 years had disease lasting under 2 months. It was uncontrolled infection, other autoimmune disease, pregnancy or lactation that excluded patients. RNA transcripts yielded amplified TCR beta CDR3 regions. Using the HTBI primer set, a first-round RT-PCR was run on the TCR CDR3. Each CDR3 protein is one row after TCRdb ran MiXCR on the multiplex PCR reads. The data show approximately 46,000 distinct CDR3 sequences, with 49% seen just once and approximately 30% held by the top ten. This CDR3 contains 11 residues. Trimming removed 3 bases at V and 4 bases at J, with 6 bases between. From germline, CDR1 is SQVTM and CDR2 ANQGSEA. Study-wide findings and caveats: The model anticipated ophthalmopathy a median approximately 6.5 months pre-onset.

This clonotype was observed at least ten times. Antigen unknown. The clonotype originates from a woman in her 50s with Graves' hyperthyroidism. The sequenced sample was peripheral blood or thyroid tissue (not recorded which). The V call is TRBV29-1, the J call TRBJ1-2; D uncertain. CDR3 in amino acids: CSVEGSYGYTF. For the CDR3, the DNA is TGCAGCGTTGAGGGGAGCTATGGCTACACCTTC.